This entry lists 18 T cell receptor beta chains sequenced from one sample in a study of blood T cell repertoires in COVID-19. Here immunoSEQ multiplex PCR was the method, and the copy in TCRdb shows in-frame clones only, minus some. Of roughly 300,000 clones in the sample, over 75% were seen once. The sequencing input was peripheral blood. The receptors come from a woman aged 30 to 39 with COVID-19, enrolled during active disease.

The chain uses TRBV3-1 (or the pseudogene TRBV3-2) and TRBJ2-5; TRBD1 is a possible D gene (5 bases). V shed 4 bases and J shed 5 bases, with 8 bases lying between them. The CDR3 covers 12 residues. From germline, CDR1 is LGHDT and CDR2 YNNKEL (reference sequence). CDR3 loop: CASSPGLETQYF. For the CDR3, the DNA is TGTGCCAGCAGCCCAGGGTTGGAGACCCAGTACTTC.

The chain combines TRBV3-1 (or the pseudogene TRBV3-2) with TRBJ2-7, with no clear D. The CDR3 is 13 amino acids. In germline, CDR1 is LGHDT, CDR2 YNNKEL (reference sequence). Trimming took 6 bases from V and 0 from J, leaving 9 bases between them. The CDR3 DNA reads as TGTGCCAGCAGTAAAAGGAGCTCCTACGAGCAGTACTTC. Translating gives CASSKRSSYEQYF.

DNA of the CDR3: TGTGCCATCAGACCGGGACTAGCGGGTGAGCAGTACTTC. It encodes CAIRPGLAGEQYF. This chain links TRBV10-3 with TRBJ2-7; 12 bases are shared with TRBD2. CDR1 is ENHRY and CDR2 is SYGVKD in the germline V gene. CDR3 length equals 13 residues. Trimming cost V 6 bases and J 7 bases; bases outside gene matches: 4.

CDR3 sequence reads: CASSLSGLAYEQYF. CDR3 DNA sequence: TGCGCCAGCAGCTTGAGCGGGTTAGCCTACGAGCAGTACTTC. The chain is built from TRBV5-1 and TRBJ2-7; TRBD2 might be the D (6 bases). The CDR3 contains 14 residues. Trimming removed 1 base at V and 2 bases at J, with 10 bases between. Germline-derived CDR1 and CDR2 are SGHRS and YFSETQ.

J is TRBJ1-2 and V is TRBV7-2; 7 bases line up with TRBD1. CDR3 length equals 13 residues. V shed 5 bases and J 7 bases; nucleotides not matched to a gene: 7. Germline assignment: CDR1 SGHTA and CDR2 FQGNSA. Written as DNA, the CDR3 is TGTGCCAGCAGCCGACAGGGACTCTCTGGCTACACCTTC. It codes for CASSRQGLSGYTF.

Details on this clone: The sample has other DNA sequences that encode this CDR3 too. The chain has TRBV5-1 and TRBJ1-2; D is uncertain. Trimming removed 0 bases from V and 1 base from J, with 10 bases in between. This CDR3 has 15 residues. Per the germline V gene, CDR1 is SGHRS and CDR2 is YFSETQ. CDR3: CASSLEGGLNYGYTF. CDR3 sequence (DNA): TGCGCCAGCAGCTTGGAAGGCGGCCTTAACTATGGCTACACCTTC.

The chain is built from TRBV2 and TRBJ1-1; 7 bases align to TRBD1. Germline V gene sequence: CDR1 SNHLY, CDR2 FYNNEI. V shed 3 bases, J shed 8 bases, and the junction held 3 bases outside the gene matches. The CDR3 is 12 amino acids. The CDR3 is CASSEDRWEAFF. The DNA of the CDR3 is TGTGCCAGCAGTGAGGACAGGTGGGAAGCTTTCTTT.

The table lists this clone with a count of one. This chain connects TRBV30 to TRBJ2-1; 15 positions match TRBD2. The CDR3 totals 16 residues. Germline V CDR1 and CDR2: GTSNPN, SVGIG (reference sequence). With 2 bases clipped from V and 3 bases from J, the junction kept 2 bases outside the gene matches. The CDR3 loop is CAWSSGLAGGYNEQFF. The CDR3 bases are TGTGCCTGGAGTTCGGGACTAGCGGGGGGCTACAATGAGCAGTTCTTC.

The V call is TRBV9, the J call TRBJ2-7, with TRBD1 identical over 9 bases. The CDR3 loop spans 14 amino acids. The J segment lost 2 bases and the V segment lost 2 bases, leaving 2 bases of the junction unmatched. Looked up from germline, CDR1 is SGDLS and CDR2 is YYNGEE. CDR3 bases: TGTGCCAGCAGCGTCGGGACAGGGACCTACGAGCAGTACTTC. The encoded protein is CASSVGTGTYEQYF.

J is TRBJ1-1 and V is TRBV19, with a possible D match to TRBD1 (6 bases). Germline loops: CDR1 LNHDA, CDR2 SQIVND (reference sequence). The V and J ends lost 5 bases and 5 bases respectively, with 15 bases between them. The CDR3 loop spans 14 amino acids. CDR3 DNA: TGTGCCAGTAGTCGGGACACAGGTTGGACTGAAGCTTTCTTT. The encoded protein is CASSRDTGWTEAFF.

The CDR3 sequence: CASRTGEGTDTQYF. The CDR3 region has the DNA TGTGCCAGCAGGACAGGGGAGGGCACAGATACGCAGTATTTT. J is TRBJ2-3 and V is TRBV2; 8 bases agree with TRBD1. The V segment lost 6 bases and the J segment 1 base; nucleotides outside the gene matches: 3. The CDR3 length is 14 residues. The V gene's germline CDR1 is SNHLY and CDR2 FYNNEI.

V gene TRBV7-2 combines with J gene TRBJ2-3, with D maybe TRBD2 (5 bases). The CDR3 contains 15 residues. V lost 4 bases to trimming and J lost 0 bases, with 11 bases between them. Germline CDR1 is SGHTA and CDR2 is FQGNSA. CDR3 nucleotide sequence: TGTGCCAGCAGCTCAGAGCGGTTTAGCACAGATACGCAGTATTTT. Encoded protein: CASSSERFSTDTQYF.

This clone appeared a single time. This rearrangement joins TRBV4-3 to TRBJ2-7, with TRBD2 identical over 13 bases. V lost 1 base and J lost 7; bases outside the gene matches: 4. Germline-derived CDR1 and CDR2 are LGHNA and YSLEER. This CDR3 is 15 amino acids long. The CDR3 loop reads CASSQVLAGGQEQYF. The CDR3 coding sequence is TGCGCCAGCAGCCAAGTACTAGCGGGAGGGCAAGAGCAGTACTTC.

The CDR3 here is CASSLSGINSPLHF. CDR3 nucleotide sequence: TGTGCCAGCAGTTTATCCGGGATCAATTCACCCCTCCACTTT. The chain has TRBV28 and TRBJ1-6, with D hard to call. Trimming stripped 1 base from V and 7 bases from J, with 8 bases between. This CDR3 is built from 14 residues. The germline gives CDR1 MDHEN, CDR2 SYDVKM.

The chain recombines TRBV2 with TRBJ1-5; 8 bases fit TRBD1. The CDR3 has 15 amino acids. The germline CDR1 and CDR2 sequences are SNHLY and FYNNEI. The trim removed 7 bases at V and 0 bases at J, leaving 5 bases unmatched. CDR3 amino acids: CASTGQGGSNQPQHF. The CDR3 DNA follows: TGTGCCAGCACTGGACAGGGAGGTAGCAATCAGCCCCAGCATTTT. The full variable domain, with the rest looked up from reference TRBV2 and TRBJ1-5, is EPEVTQTPSHQVTQMGQEVILRCVPISNHLYFYWYRQILGQKVEFLVSFYNNEISEKSEIFDDQFSVERPDGSNFTLKIRSTKLEDSAMYFCASTGQGGSNQPQHFGDGTRLSIL.

The chain has TRBV5-4 and TRBJ1-3; 9 bases line up with TRBD1. Germline V gives CDR1 SGHNT, CDR2 YYREEE (reference sequence). J gave up 4 bases and V 4 bases, and 9 bases lay outside the gene matches. CDR3 size: 16 residues. In DNA, the CDR3 is TGTGCCAGCAGCAAATGGGACAGGGCAACGGGAAACACCATATATTTT. Translating gives CASSKWDRATGNTIYF.

The count of this clone is one. The chain employs TRBV27 and TRBJ2-1; 8 bases line up with TRBD1. CDR1 and CDR2 from the germline V gene are MNHEY and SMNVEV (reference sequence). The CDR3 extends over 14 amino acids. V lost 5 bases and J lost 3; bases outside the gene matches: 3. In DNA, the CDR3 is TGTGCCAGCAGTAGGGGGACAGGCTACAATGAGCAGTTCTTC. Its translation is CASSRGTGYNEQFF.

The V and J genes are TRBV11-3 and TRBJ2-1; 7 bases align to TRBD2. V lost 1 base and J lost 3; bases outside the gene matches: 3. CDR1 is SGHNT, CDR2 YENEEA, per germline. The CDR3 consists of 15 residues. CDR3 residues: CASSLGLAVYNEQFF. The CDR3 DNA reads TGTGCCAGCAGCTTAGGGCTAGCGGTCTACAATGAGCAGTTCTTC. Drawing the rest from reference TRBV11-3 and TRBJ2-1, the complete variable domain is EAGVVQSPRYKIIEKKQPVAFWCNPISGHNTLYWYLQNLGQGPELLIRYENEEAVDDSQLPKDRFSAERLKGVDSTLKIQPAELGDSAVYLCASSLGLAVYNEQFFGPGTRLTVL.